Here is one T cell receptor (beta chain) with its context. Its antigen is not known. This record comes from a study of cytomegalovirus exposure and HLA in healthy donors. This CDR3 is 15 amino acids long. Looked up from germline, CDR1 is SGHTA and CDR2 is FQGNSA. The V end lost 1 base, the J end lost 2 bases, and 10 bases lay between the germline ends. PCR employed 60 Vbeta and 13 Jbeta primers. This table comes from immunoSEQ multiplex PCR, and its TCRdb copy is limited to in-frame clones, with some not included. Altogether 130,000 to 150,000 clones are present, over 60% being singletons, with the ten largest covering nearly 7%. Broader study findings: Most sequenced TCRs were rare (though some public TCRs occurred in many donors). The authors excluded some V segments, including TRBV6-2 and TRBV6-3, as indistinguishable. Per a prior analysis, the majority of TCR beta V segments were productive roughly 87% or roughly 30% of the time.

This clonotype was sampled from a man in his forties in good health and CMV-seropositive. The material sequenced was PBMCs. The chain employs TRBV7-2 and TRBJ2-3, with a weak D call TRBD1 (6 bases). The CDR3 region is CASSLGQVITDTQYF. In nucleotides, the CDR3 is TGTGCCAGCAGCTTAGGACAGGTTATCACAGATACGCAGTATTTT.